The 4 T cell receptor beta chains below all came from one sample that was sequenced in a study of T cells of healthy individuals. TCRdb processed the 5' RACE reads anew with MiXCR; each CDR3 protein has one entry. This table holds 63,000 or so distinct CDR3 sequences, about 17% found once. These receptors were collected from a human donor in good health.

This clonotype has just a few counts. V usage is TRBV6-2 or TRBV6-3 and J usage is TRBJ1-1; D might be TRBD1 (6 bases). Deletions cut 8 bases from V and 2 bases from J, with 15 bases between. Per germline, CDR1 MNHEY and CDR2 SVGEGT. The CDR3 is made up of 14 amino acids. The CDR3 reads CASGSGTINTEAFF. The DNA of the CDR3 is TGTGCCAGCGGATCCGGGACAATAAACACTGAAGCTTTCTTT.

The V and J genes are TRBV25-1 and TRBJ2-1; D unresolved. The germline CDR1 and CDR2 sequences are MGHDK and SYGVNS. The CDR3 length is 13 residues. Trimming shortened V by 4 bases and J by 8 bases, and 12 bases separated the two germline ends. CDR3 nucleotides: TGTGCCAGCAGTGGGTGGGGTACGGATGAGCAGTTCTTC. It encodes CASSGWGTDEQFF.

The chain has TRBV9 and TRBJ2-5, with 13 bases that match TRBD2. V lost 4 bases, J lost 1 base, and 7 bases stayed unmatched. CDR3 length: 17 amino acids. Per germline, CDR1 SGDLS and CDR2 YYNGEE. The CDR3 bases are TGTGCCAGCAGCACGGGGGGACTAGCGGGGCTCCAAGAGACCCAGTACTTC. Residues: CASSTGGLAGLQETQYF.

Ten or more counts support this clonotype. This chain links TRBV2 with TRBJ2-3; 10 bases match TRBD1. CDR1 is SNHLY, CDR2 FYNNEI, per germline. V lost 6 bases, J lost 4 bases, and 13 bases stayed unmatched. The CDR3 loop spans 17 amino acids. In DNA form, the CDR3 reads TGTGCCAGCAGCTGGTCCCTGAGGACAGGGGGAGCAGATACGCAGTATTTT. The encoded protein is CASSWSLRTGGADTQYF.